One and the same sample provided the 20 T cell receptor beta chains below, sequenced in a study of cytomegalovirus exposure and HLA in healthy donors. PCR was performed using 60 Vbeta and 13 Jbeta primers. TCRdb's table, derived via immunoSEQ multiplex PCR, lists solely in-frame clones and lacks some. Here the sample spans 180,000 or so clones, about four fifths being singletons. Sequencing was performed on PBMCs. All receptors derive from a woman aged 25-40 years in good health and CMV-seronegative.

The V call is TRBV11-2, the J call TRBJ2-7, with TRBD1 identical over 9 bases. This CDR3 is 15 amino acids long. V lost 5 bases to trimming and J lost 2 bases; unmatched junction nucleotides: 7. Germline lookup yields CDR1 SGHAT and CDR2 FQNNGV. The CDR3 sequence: CASSNRQGGPYEQYF. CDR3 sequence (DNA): TGTGCCAGCAGCAACCGACAGGGGGGCCCCTACGAGCAGTACTTC.

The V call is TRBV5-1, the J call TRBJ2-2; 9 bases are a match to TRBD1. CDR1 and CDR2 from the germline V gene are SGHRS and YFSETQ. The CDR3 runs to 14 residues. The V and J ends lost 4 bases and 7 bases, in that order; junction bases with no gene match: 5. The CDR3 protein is CASSAGQGGGELFF. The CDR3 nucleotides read TGCGCCAGCAGCGCGGGACAGGGCGGCGGGGAGCTGTTTTTT.

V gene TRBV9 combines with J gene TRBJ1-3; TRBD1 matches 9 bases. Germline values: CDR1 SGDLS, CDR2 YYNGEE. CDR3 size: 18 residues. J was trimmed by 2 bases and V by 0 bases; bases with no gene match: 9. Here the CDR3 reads CASSVASGQGVAGNTIYF. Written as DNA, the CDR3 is TGTGCCAGCAGCGTAGCTTCGGGACAGGGAGTTGCTGGAAACACCATATATTTT.

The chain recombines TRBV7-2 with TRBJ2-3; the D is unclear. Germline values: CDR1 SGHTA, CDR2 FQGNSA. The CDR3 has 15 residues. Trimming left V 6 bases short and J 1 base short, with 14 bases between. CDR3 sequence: CASSQIKQRTDTQYF. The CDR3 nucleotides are TGTGCCAGCAGTCAAATCAAACAGCGCACAGATACGCAGTATTTT.

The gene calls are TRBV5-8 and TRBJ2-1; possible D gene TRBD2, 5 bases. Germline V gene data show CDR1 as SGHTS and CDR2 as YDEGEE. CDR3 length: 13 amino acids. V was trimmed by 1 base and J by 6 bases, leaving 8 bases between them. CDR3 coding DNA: TGTGCCAGCAGCTTGTACGGGGTCAATGAGCAGTTCTTC. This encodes CASSLYGVNEQFF.

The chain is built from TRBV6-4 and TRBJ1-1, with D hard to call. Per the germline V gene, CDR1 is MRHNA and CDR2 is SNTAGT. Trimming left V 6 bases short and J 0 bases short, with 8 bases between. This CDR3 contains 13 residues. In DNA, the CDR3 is TGTGCCAGCAGCCAGGACTTGAACACTGAAGCTTTCTTT. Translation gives CASSQDLNTEAFF.

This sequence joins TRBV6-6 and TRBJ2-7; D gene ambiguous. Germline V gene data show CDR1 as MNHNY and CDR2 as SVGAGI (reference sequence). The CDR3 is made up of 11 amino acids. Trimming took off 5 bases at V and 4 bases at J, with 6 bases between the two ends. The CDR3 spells CASSGSYEQYF. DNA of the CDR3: TGTGCCAGCAGTGGCTCTTACGAGCAGTACTTC.

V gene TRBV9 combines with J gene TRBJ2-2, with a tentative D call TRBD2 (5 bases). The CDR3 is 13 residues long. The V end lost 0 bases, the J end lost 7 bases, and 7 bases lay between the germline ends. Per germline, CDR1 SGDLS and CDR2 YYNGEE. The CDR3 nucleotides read TGTGCCAGCAGCGTAGTCGAGGGCGGGGAGCTGTTTTTT. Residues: CASSVVEGGELFF.

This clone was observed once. CDR3 bases: TGCGCCAGCAGCCAATCGGGACAGCGCGCTCAAAGGGACACCATATATTTT. It codes for CASSQSGQRAQRDTIYF. V is TRBV4-3 and J is TRBJ1-3; TRBD1 aligns across 7 bases. V was pared by 2 bases and J by 8 bases, with 15 bases of the junction left unmatched. The CDR3 length is 17 residues. Germline-derived CDR1 and CDR2 are LGHNA and YSLEER.

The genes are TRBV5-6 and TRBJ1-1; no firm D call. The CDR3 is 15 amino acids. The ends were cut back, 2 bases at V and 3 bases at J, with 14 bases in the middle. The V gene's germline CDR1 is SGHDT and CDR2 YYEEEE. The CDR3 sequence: CASSFGQVVYTEAFF. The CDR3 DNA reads TGTGCCAGCAGCTTTGGTCAGGTCGTGTACACTGAAGCTTTCTTT.

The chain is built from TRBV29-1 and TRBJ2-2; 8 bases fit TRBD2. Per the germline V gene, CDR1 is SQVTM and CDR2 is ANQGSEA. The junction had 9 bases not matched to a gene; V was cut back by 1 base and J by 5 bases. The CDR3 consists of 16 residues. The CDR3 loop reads CSVEGSPGGGTGELFF. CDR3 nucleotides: TGCAGCGTTGAAGGGTCGCCGGGGGGGGGAACCGGGGAGCTGTTTTTT.

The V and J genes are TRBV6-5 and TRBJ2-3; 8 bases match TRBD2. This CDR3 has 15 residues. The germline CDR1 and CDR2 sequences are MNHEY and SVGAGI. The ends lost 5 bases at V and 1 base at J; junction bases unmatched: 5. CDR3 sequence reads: CASSHRGGRTDTQYF. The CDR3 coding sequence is TGTGCCAGCAGTCACCGGGGGGGGCGCACAGATACGCAGTATTTT.

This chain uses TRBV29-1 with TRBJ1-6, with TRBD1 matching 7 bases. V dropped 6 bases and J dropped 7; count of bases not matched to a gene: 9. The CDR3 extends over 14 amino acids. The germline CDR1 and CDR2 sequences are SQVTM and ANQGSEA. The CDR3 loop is CSVITGDFNSPLHF. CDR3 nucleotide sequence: TGCAGCGTGATCACAGGGGATTTCAATTCACCCCTCCACTTT.

This CDR3 reads CASSLIGTEAFF. CDR3 in DNA: TGTGCCAGCAGCTTGATCGGGACTGAAGCTTTCTTT. The chain recombines TRBV5-4 with TRBJ1-1; D is unresolved. This CDR3 region has 12 residues. V was pared by 1 base and J by 5 bases, with 6 bases between. The germline CDR1 and CDR2 sequences are SGHNT and YYREEE (reference sequence).

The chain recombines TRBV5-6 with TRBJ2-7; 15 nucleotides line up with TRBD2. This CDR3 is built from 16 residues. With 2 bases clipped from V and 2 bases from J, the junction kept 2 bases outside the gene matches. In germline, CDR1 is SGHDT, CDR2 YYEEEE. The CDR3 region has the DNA TGTGCCAGCAGCTTAAGGACTAGCGGGGGGGCCTACGAGCAGTACTTC. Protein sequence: CASSLRTSGGAYEQYF.

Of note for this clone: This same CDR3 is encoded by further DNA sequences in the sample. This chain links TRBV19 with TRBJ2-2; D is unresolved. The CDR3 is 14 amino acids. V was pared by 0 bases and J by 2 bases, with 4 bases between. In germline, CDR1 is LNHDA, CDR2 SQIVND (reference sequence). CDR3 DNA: TGTGCCAGTAGTATAGAACTCAACACCGGGGAGCTGTTTTTT. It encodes CASSIELNTGELFF.

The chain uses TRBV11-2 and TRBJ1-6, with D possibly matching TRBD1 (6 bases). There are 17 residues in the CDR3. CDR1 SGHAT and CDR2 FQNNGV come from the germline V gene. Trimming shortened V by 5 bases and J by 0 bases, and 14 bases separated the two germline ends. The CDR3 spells CASSDTQGSSYNSPLHF. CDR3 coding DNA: TGTGCCAGCAGCGATACTCAGGGGAGCTCCTATAATTCACCCCTCCACTTT.

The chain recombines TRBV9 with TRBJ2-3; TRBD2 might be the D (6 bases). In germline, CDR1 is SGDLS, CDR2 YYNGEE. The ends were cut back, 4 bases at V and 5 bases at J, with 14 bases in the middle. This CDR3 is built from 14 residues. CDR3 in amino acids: CASSLRDSIDTQYF. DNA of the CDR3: TGTGCCAGCAGCTTACGGGACTCCATAGATACGCAGTATTTT. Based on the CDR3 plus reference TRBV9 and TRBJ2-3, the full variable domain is DSGVTQTPKHLITATGQRVTLRCSPRSGDLSVYWYQQSLDQGLQFLIQYYNGEERAKGNILERFSAQQFPDLHSELNLSSLELGDSALYFCASSLRDSIDTQYFGPGTRLTVL.

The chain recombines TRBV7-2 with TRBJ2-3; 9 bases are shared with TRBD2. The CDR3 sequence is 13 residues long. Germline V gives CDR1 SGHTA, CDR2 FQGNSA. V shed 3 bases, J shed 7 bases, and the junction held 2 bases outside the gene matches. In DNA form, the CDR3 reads TGTGCCAGCAGCTTTAGCGGGGGATATACGCAGTATTTT. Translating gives CASSFSGGYTQYF.

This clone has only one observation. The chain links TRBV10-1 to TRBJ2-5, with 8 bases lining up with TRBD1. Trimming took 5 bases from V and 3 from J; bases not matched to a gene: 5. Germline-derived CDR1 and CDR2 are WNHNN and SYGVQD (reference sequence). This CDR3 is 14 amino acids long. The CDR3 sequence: CASSPQGAKETQYF. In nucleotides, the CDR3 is TGCGCCAGCAGTCCTCAGGGGGCAAAAGAGACCCAGTACTTC.